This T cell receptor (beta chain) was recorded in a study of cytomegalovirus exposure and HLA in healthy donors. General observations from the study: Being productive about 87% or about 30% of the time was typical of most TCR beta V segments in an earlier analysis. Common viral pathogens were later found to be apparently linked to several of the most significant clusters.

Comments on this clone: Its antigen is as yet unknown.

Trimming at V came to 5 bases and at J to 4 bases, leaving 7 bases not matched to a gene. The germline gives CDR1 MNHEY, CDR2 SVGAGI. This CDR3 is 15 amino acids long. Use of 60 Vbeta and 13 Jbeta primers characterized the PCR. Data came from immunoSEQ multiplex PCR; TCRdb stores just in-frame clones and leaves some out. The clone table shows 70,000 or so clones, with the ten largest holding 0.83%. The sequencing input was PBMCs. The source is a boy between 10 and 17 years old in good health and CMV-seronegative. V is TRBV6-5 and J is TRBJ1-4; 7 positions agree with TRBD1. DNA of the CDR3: TGTGCCAGCAGTGTCGCCCGGGACAGTAATGAAAAACTGTTTTTT. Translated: CASSVARDSNEKLFF.